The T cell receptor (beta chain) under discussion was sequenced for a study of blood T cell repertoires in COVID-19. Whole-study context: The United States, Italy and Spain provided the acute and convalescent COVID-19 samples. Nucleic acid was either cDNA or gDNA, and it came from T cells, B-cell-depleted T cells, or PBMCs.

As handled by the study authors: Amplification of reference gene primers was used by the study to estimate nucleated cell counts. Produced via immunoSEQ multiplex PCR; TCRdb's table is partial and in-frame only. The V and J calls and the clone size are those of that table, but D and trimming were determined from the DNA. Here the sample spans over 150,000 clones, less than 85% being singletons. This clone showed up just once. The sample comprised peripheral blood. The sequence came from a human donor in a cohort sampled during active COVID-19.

CDR3 amino acids: CASSSTGITYEQYF. The CDR3 DNA reads TGTGCCAGCAGTTCGACAGGGATAACCTACGAGCAGTACTTC. The J gene is TRBJ2-7, the V gene TRBV6-2 or TRBV6-3; 7 bases fit TRBD1. This CDR3 has 14 amino acids. V was clipped by 4 bases and J by 2 bases; unmatched bases: 5. Germline CDR1 is MNHEY and CDR2 is SVGEGT.